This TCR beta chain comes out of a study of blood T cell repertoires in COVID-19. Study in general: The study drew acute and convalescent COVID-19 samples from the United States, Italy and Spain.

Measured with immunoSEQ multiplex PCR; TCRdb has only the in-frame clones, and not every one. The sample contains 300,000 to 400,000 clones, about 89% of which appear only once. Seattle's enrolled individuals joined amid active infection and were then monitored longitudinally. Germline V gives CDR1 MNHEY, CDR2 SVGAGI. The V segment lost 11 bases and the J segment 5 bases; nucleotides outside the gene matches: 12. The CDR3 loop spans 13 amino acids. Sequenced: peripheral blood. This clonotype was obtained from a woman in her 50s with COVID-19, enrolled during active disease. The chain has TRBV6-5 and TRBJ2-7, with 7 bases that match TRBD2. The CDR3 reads CAVRTSVLNEQYF. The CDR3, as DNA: TGTGCCGTCCGAACTAGCGTGTTGAACGAGCAGTACTTC.